Listed here are 25 T cell receptor beta chains from one sample, sequenced in a study of T-cell memory formation after mild COVID-19. Via MiXCR, TCRdb re-called the 5' RACE reads, giving one row per CDR3 protein. This table holds a few hundred thousand distinct CDR3 sequences, around 16% found once. The sample taken for sequencing was PBMCs or a T cell subset sorted from them (not recorded which). The receptors originated from a man aged 18 to 29 who had mild COVID-19 (a few samples of this study predate the infection). Cell type and time point are not known.

This clonotype was picked up a small number of times. The rearrangement uses TRBV29-1 and TRBJ2-1, with 8 bases matching TRBD2. This CDR3 comprises 12 residues. The germline gives CDR1 SQVTM, CDR2 ANQGSEA. V gave up 6 bases and J gave up 9 bases; unmatched junction bases: 7. As DNA, the CDR3 is TGCAGCGTATCCGGGACTAGGGGTGAGCAGTTCTTC. Protein: CSVSGTRGEQFF.

This chain joins TRBV7-2 and TRBJ1-2; 8 bases align to TRBD1. Germline lookup yields CDR1 SGHTA and CDR2 FQGNSA. V lost 5 bases to trimming and J lost 8 bases; unmatched junction nucleotides: 7. The CDR3 is made up of 13 amino acids. The DNA for the CDR3 is TGTGCCAGCAGCCCAGACGGGACAGGAGGCTACACCTTC. Translated: CASSPDGTGGYTF.

J is TRBJ2-3 and V is TRBV5-1; no definite D call. Germline CDR1 is SGHRS and CDR2 is YFSETQ. Trimming cost V 1 base and J 4 bases, with 10 bases left between them. The CDR3 totals 14 residues. CDR3 sequence (DNA): TGCGCCAGCAGCTTGTCTAAGGTGGCAGATACGCAGTATTTT. Residues: CASSLSKVADTQYF.

This clonotype was recorded many times. This chain joins TRBV11-2 and TRBJ2-1; 7 bases fit TRBD2. The CDR3 contains 15 residues. V dropped 7 bases and J dropped 4; count of bases not matched to a gene: 10. Germline values: CDR1 SGHAT, CDR2 FQNNGV. The CDR3 sequence is CASTTDRAGYNEQFF. CDR3 sequence (DNA): TGTGCCAGCACCACTGATCGAGCGGGATACAATGAGCAGTTCTTC.

The V call is TRBV24-1, the J call TRBJ2-2; D is uncertain. The CDR3 spans 13 residues. V was cut by 10 bases and J by 6 bases, with 14 bases left in between. Looked up from germline, CDR1 is KGHDR and CDR2 is SFDVKD. The CDR3 sequence: CATSKGFAGELFF. The CDR3 DNA is TGTGCCACGTCCAAAGGGTTCGCCGGGGAGCTGTTTTTT.

V and J are TRBV18 and TRBJ1-3; D ambiguous. The CDR3 spans 12 residues. V lost 10 bases and J lost 0, with 7 bases in between. Germline loops: CDR1 KGHSH, CDR2 LQKENI. The CDR3 protein is CAILPSGNTIYF. DNA of the CDR3: TGTGCCATCCTTCCCTCTGGAAACACCATATATTTT.

This rearrangement joins TRBV3-1 to TRBJ2-2; 9 nucleotides line up with TRBD2. The CDR3 runs to 16 residues. V was pared by 4 bases and J by 3 bases, with 6 bases of the junction left unmatched. CDR1 and CDR2 from the germline V gene are LGHDT and YNNKEL (reference sequence). In nucleotides, the CDR3 is TGTGCCAGCAGCCGCGGGGGGGCCACGGACACCGGGGAGCTGTTTTTT. Amino acid sequence: CASSRGGATDTGELFF.

The table lists this clonotype with a few counts. V and J are TRBV5-1 and TRBJ2-7; D perhaps matches TRBD1 (5 bases). The CDR3 loop spans 14 amino acids. Germline CDR1 is SGHRS and CDR2 is YFSETQ. V was clipped by 1 base and J by 1 base, with 9 bases between them. Written as DNA, the CDR3 is TGCGCCAGCAGCTTGACTCCAGGGTCCTACGAGCAGTACGTC. Protein: CASSLTPGSYEQYV.

The chain joins TRBV5-5 to TRBJ2-6; no clear D gene. The V gene's germline CDR1 is SGHKS and CDR2 YYEKEE (reference sequence). V dropped 0 bases and J dropped 0 bases, with 7 bases sitting between them. The CDR3 totals 16 residues. Written as DNA, the CDR3 is TGTGCCAGCAGCTTGGTGAGGCGCTCTGGGGCCAACGTCCTGACTTTC. It translates to CASSLVRRSGANVLTF.

The chain links TRBV9 to TRBJ2-1, with D possibly TRBD1 on 5 matching bases. Per the germline V gene, CDR1 is SGDLS and CDR2 is YYNGEE. Between the trimmed V and J ends, which lost 0 bases and 9 bases, there was a span of 10 bases. The CDR3 runs to 13 residues. CDR3 DNA: TGTGCCAGCAGCGTAGGTGGGGCAACTGAGCAGTTCTTC. Its protein product is CASSVGGATEQFF.

V is TRBV18 and J is TRBJ2-5, with D unresolved. From germline, CDR1 is KGHSH and CDR2 LQKENI. The CDR3 extends over 15 amino acids. With 0 bases removed from V and 0 bases from J, the gap between germline ends came to 8 bases. DNA of the CDR3: TGTGCCAGCTCACCACCCGAGACGTACCAAGAGACCCAGTACTTC. It translates to CASSPPETYQETQYF.

This clonotype was seen a few times. This chain uses TRBV28 with TRBJ1-2; no firm D call. Trimming shortened V by 1 base and J by 6 bases, and 12 bases separated the two germline ends. The CDR3 length is 14 residues. The V gene's germline CDR1 is MDHEN and CDR2 SYDVKM. The chain's CDR3 is CASSLYTDPNGYTF. The CDR3 DNA reads TGTGCCAGCAGTTTATACACGGACCCGAATGGCTACACCTTC.

The rearrangement joins TRBV6-5 to TRBJ1-2, with D unresolved. CDR3 size: 15 residues. The germline V and J ends were trimmed by 0 bases and 7 bases, with 15 bases remaining between them. The V gene's germline CDR1 is MNHEY and CDR2 SVGAGI. CDR3 residues: CASSYSATGTTGYTF. CDR3 DNA sequence: TGTGCCAGCAGTTACTCGGCCACCGGAACTACTGGCTACACCTTC.

This chain connects TRBV4-3 to TRBJ2-2; D unresolved. The CDR3 is 14 amino acids. CDR1 is LGHNA, CDR2 YSLEER, per germline. The V and J ends lost 1 base and 4 bases respectively, with 7 bases between them. The DNA of the CDR3 is TGCGCCAGCAGCCAAGTTCCTTCCACCGGGGAGCTGTTTTTT. Amino acid sequence: CASSQVPSTGELFF.

This clonotype was seen more than once but under ten times. This sequence joins TRBV7-3 and TRBJ2-1; D remains ambiguous. This CDR3 is 13 amino acids long. V was shortened by 5 bases and J by 8 bases, with 13 bases between the two germline ends. Germline V lookup: CDR1 SGHTA, CDR2 FQGTGA. The CDR3 region has the DNA TGTGCCAGCAGCCGTAGCCACGGCGATGAGCAGTTCTTC. Translated, it gives CASSRSHGDEQFF. The entire variable domain, with the rest obtained from reference TRBV7-3 and TRBJ2-1, is as follows: GAGVSQTPSNKVTEKGKYVELRCDPISGHTALYWYRQSLGQGPEFLIYFQGTGAADDSGLPNDRFFAVRPEGSVSTLKIQRTERGDSAVYLCASSRSHGDEQFFGPGTRLTVL.

This clonotype showed up many times. The chain has TRBV5-1 and TRBJ2-3; 12 bases are a match to TRBD1. This CDR3 region has 16 residues. CDR1 is SGHRS and CDR2 is YFSETQ in the germline V gene. V lost 0 bases and J lost 3; bases outside the gene matches: 2. In DNA form, the CDR3 reads TGCGCCAGCAGCTTGGGGGGACAGGGGGCGACAGATACGCAGTATTTT. Amino acid sequence: CASSLGGQGATDTQYF.

The V and J genes are TRBV7-8 and TRBJ1-1; TRBD1 might be the D (6 bases). The germline CDR1 and CDR2 sequences are SGHVS and FQNEAQ. Trimming took off 5 bases at V and 0 bases at J, with 13 bases between the two ends. CDR3 length: 15 amino acids. In DNA, the CDR3 is TGTGCCAGCAGCCCACAGACAGGAATGAACACTGAAGCTTTCTTT. It codes for CASSPQTGMNTEAFF.

The chain employs TRBV6-2 or TRBV6-3 and TRBJ2-1; possibly TRBD2 for D (6 bases). The V end was cut by 5 bases, the J end by 5 bases, with 13 bases between. This CDR3 contains 14 residues. Germline V gives CDR1 MNHEY, CDR2 SVGEGT. The CDR3 sequence is CASSRGGQHNEQFF. The CDR3 DNA sequence: TGTGCCAGCAGTCGCGGAGGGCAGCACAATGAGCAGTTCTTC.

This clonotype was recorded at least ten times. J is TRBJ2-5 and V is TRBV5-1; D is unresolved. Germline loops: CDR1 SGHRS, CDR2 YFSETQ. This CDR3 contains 14 residues. Trimming stripped 2 bases from V and 5 bases from J, with 13 bases between. CDR3 nucleotide sequence: TGCGCCAGCAGCTTACAGCCCGGCGACGAGACCCAGTACTTC. Translation: CASSLQPGDETQYF.

V is TRBV12-3 or TRBV12-4 and J is TRBJ2-2, with D possibly TRBD1 on 5 matching bases. With 10 bases removed from V and 4 bases from J, the gap between germline ends came to 16 bases. The CDR3 covers 14 residues. In DNA form, the CDR3 reads TGTGCCACCTCAGGGATACGTAGCACCGGGGAGCTGTTTTTT. Translated, it gives CATSGIRSTGELFF.

The genes are TRBV6-1 and TRBJ2-5; D call uncertain. CDR3 length equals 13 residues. In germline, CDR1 is MNHNS, CDR2 SASEGT. Trimming took off 5 bases at V and 5 bases at J, with 12 bases between the two ends. CDR3 sequence reads: CASSQFGPETQYF. The CDR3 region has the DNA TGTGCCAGCAGTCAGTTTGGACCGGAGACCCAGTACTTC.

The chain is built from TRBV5-1 and TRBJ1-1; D is uncertain. Germline CDR1 reads SGHRS; CDR2 reads YFSETQ. The CDR3 is made up of 14 amino acids. Trimming took off 5 bases at V and 4 bases at J, with 15 bases between the two ends. This chain's CDR3 is CASRIGRGSTEAFF. The CDR3 DNA follows: TGCGCCAGCAGGATAGGGAGAGGGAGCACTGAAGCTTTCTTT.

This clonotype was detected only a few times. The rearrangement joins TRBV12-3 or TRBV12-4 to TRBJ1-1; 7 bases agree with TRBD1. V was clipped by 4 bases and J by 1 base; unmatched bases: 3. This CDR3 comprises 14 residues. CDR3 sequence (DNA): TGTGCCAGCAGTTCACAGGGGACGAACACTGAAGCTTTCTTT. Its protein product is CASSSQGTNTEAFF.

The rearrangement links TRBV6-2 or TRBV6-3 to TRBJ2-3, with 9 bases identical to TRBD2. This CDR3 has 17 amino acids. The V segment lost 1 base and the J segment 3 bases; nucleotides outside the gene matches: 8. Per the germline V gene, CDR1 is MNHEY and CDR2 is SVGEGT. CDR3 DNA sequence: TGTGCCAGCAGTTACTGGCCTAGCGGGGTCGTAACAGATACGCAGTATTTT. Amino acids: CASSYWPSGVVTDTQYF.

The chain links TRBV12-3 or TRBV12-4 to TRBJ1-1; D is uncertain. This CDR3 has 12 residues. V was clipped by 2 bases and J by 4 bases, with 5 bases between them. The DNA for the CDR3 is TGTGCCAGCAGTTTACGGGTCACTGAAGCTTTCTTT. Amino acids: CASSLRVTEAFF.